This TCR beta chain was captured in a study of shared clonotypes between healthy human individuals. Repertoires were generated with immunoSEQ multiplex PCR, while TCRdb's copy carries only in-frame clones and drops some. The sample includes over 1.5 million clones, approximately 98% seen only once; the top ten take about 0.42%. V shed 4 bases and J 3 bases; nucleotides not matched to a gene: 18. Germline V gives CDR1 SGDLS, CDR2 YYNGEE. The CDR3 extends over 19 amino acids. Specimen: naive CD4+ T cells sorted from blood. Subset given: CD45RA+ positively selected. This TCR derives from a man in his thirties or forties in good health. The chain employs TRBV9 and TRBJ1-1; 10 positions agree with TRBD1. This CDR3 reads CASSTWGQGKKGWDTEAFF. The CDR3 bases are TGTGCCAGCAGCACCTGGGGACAGGGGAAAAAGGGGTGGGACACTGAAGCTTTCTTT.